The T cell receptor beta chain under discussion was sequenced for a study of identical twins. This clonotype was observed a few times. Unmatched junction bases numbered 10, after V lost 10 bases and J lost 6 bases. The CDR3 extends over 13 amino acids. Template switching introduced a universal primer site, and the cDNA bore unique molecular identifiers. TCRdb independently ran MiXCR on the 5' RACE reads; one entry per CDR3 protein. The table has 250,000 to 350,000 distinct CDR3 sequences, 8% to 9% seen once. This sample also appeared in a second study, on yellow fever vaccine responses in identical twins. As that study records: Reportedly, twins' vaccine T cell responses looked partly convergent and partly personalized.

The sample comprised memory (CD45RO+) T cells sorted from blood. The clonotype originates from a woman aged 18-29 years in good health. This sequence joins TRBV12-3 or TRBV12-4 and TRBJ1-2; 8 bases map to TRBD1. The DNA of the CDR3 is TGTGCCACCGAACTCGGGACAGGAAATGGCTACACCTTC. It yields the protein CATELGTGNGYTF.